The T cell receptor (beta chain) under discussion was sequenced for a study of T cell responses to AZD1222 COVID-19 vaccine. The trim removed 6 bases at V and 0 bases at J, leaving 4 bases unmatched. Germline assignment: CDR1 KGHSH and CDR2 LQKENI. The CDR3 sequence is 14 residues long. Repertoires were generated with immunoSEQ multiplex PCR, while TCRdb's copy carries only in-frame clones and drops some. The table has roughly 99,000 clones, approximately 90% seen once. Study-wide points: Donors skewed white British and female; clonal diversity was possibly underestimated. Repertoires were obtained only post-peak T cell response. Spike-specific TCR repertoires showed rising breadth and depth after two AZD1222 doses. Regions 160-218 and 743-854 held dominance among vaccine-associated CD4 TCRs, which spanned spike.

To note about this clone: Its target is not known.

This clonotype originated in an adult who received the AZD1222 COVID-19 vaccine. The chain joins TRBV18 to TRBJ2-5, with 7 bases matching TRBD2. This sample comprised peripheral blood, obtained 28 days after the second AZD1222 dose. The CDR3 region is CASSGTSDQETQYF. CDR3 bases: TGTGCCAGCTCGGGTACTAGCGACCAAGAGACCCAGTACTTC.